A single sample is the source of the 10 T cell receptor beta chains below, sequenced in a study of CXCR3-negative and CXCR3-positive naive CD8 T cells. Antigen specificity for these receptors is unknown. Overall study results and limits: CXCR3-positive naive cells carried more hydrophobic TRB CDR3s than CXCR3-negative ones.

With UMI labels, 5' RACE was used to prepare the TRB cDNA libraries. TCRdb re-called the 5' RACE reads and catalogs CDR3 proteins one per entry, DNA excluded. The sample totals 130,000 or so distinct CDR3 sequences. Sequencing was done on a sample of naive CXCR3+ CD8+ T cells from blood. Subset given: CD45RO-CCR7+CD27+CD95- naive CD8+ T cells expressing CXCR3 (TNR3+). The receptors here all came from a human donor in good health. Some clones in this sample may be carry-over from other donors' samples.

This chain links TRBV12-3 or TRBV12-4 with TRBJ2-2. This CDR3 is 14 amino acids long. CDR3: CASSHGGEPGELFF.

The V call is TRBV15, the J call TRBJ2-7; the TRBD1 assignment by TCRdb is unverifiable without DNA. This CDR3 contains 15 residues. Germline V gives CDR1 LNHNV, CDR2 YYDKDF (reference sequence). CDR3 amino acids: CATSRKGTEFYEQYF.

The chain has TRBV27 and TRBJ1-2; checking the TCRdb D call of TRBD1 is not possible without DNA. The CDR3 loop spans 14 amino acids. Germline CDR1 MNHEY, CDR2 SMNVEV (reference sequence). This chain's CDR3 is CASSYAGGLRGYTF.

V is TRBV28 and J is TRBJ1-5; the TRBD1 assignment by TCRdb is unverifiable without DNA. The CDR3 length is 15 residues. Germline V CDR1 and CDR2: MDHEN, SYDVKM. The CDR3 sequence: CASSLRGGGHQPQHF.

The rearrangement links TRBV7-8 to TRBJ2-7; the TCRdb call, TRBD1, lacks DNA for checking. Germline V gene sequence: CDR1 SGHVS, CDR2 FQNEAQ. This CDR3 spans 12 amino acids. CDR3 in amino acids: CASSPRSYEQYF.

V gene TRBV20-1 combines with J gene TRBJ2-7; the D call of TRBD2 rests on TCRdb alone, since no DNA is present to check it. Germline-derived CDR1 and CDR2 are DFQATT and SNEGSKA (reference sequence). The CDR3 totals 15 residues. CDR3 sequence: CSAGRKPGLTYEQYF.

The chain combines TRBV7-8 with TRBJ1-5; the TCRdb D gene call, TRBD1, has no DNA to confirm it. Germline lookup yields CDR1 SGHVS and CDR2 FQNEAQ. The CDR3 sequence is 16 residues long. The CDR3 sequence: CASSQGGAGVPQPQHF.

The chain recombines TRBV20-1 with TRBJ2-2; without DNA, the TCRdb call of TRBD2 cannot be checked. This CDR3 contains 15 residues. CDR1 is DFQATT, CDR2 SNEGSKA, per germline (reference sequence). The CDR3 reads CSASALAGITGELFF.

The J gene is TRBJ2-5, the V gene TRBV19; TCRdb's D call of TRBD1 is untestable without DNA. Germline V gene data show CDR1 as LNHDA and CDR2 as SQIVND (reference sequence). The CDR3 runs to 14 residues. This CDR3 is CASSPLGDQETQYF.

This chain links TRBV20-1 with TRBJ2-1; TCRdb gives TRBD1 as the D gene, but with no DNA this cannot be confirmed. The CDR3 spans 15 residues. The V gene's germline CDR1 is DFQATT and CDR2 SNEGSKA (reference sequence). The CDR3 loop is CSARMRDRAYNEQFF.